What follows are 20 T cell receptor beta chains derived from one specimen sequenced in a study of blood T cell repertoires in COVID-19 (dated by TCRdb to the early 2020s). The library was generated by the immunoSEQ multiplex PCR assay. In TCRdb, the immuneACCESS table is reduced to in-frame sequences with V and J assigned. These tables do not hold every clone; where another copy was compared, an unresolved V gene accounts for under half, and the others remain unexplained. The sample yields 130,000 or so clones; less than 85% were counted once. The ten largest clones capture 12% of the sample. The sequenced material came from peripheral blood. The source is a woman aged 60-75 years with acute or convalescent COVID-19.

The rearrangement links TRBV4-1 to TRBJ1-5, with a weak D call TRBD1 (6 bases). V dropped 0 bases and J dropped 4 bases, with 10 bases sitting between them. The CDR3 spans 15 residues. Germline assignment: CDR1 MGHRA and CDR2 YSYEKL. The DNA of the CDR3 is TGCGCCAGCAGCCAAGATATCACAGGGAATCAGCCCCAGCATTTT. The encoded protein is CASSQDITGNQPQHF.

This clone was seen more than once but under ten times. The chain joins TRBV27 to TRBJ1-6; D call uncertain. Trimming stripped 6 bases from V and 13 bases from J, with 13 bases between. The CDR3 extends over 12 amino acids. Per the germline V gene, CDR1 is MNHEY and CDR2 is SMNVEV (reference sequence). CDR3 nucleotide sequence: TGTGCCAGCAGCCCTGTCGGGAGGCCCCTCCACTTT. Amino acid sequence: CASSPVGRPLHF.

The V call is TRBV7-9, the J call TRBJ1-4; D not certain. The CDR3 totals 14 residues. Trimming took off 1 base at V and 5 bases at J, with 8 bases between the two ends. CDR1 is SEHNR, CDR2 FQNEAQ, per germline (reference sequence). The CDR3 region has the DNA TGTGCCAGCAGCTTAGGACAACAAAATGAAAAACTGTTTTTT. This gives the protein CASSLGQQNEKLFF.

The chain uses TRBV3-1 (or the pseudogene TRBV3-2) and TRBJ1-2; TRBD1 matches at 8 bases. V trimming: 3 bases; J trimming: 8 bases; junction bases outside the gene matches: 11. The CDR3 is made up of 15 amino acids. Germline V gene lookup returns CDR1 LGHDT and CDR2 YNNKEL (reference sequence). CDR3: CASSHDLQGAQGYTF. DNA for the CDR3: TGTGCCAGCAGCCATGACCTCCAGGGGGCGCAAGGCTACACCTTC.

Only a few counts were recorded for this clone. This chain uses TRBV2 with TRBJ1-1; unclear D gene. CDR1 is SNHLY, CDR2 FYNNEI, per germline. This CDR3 comprises 12 residues. The V end was cut by 4 bases, the J end by 4 bases, with 7 bases between. The CDR3 sequence: CASSAGPTEAFF. The CDR3 DNA reads as TGTGCCAGCAGTGCAGGCCCCACTGAAGCTTTCTTT.

This chain uses TRBV24-1 with TRBJ1-1, with D perhaps matching TRBD1 (5 bases). There are 20 residues in the CDR3. CDR1 KGHDR and CDR2 SFDVKD come from the germline V gene. V was shortened by 2 bases and J by 3 bases, with 27 bases between the two germline ends. The CDR3, as DNA: TGTGCCACCAGTGATTCCCCTAGGGGCAAGGGATCCCGAGGTGACACTGAAGCTTTCTTT. Its translation: CATSDSPRGKGSRGDTEAFF.

CDR3 DNA: TGTGCCAGCACCCCCCATTATATAGGGGAAAACTATGGCTACACCTTC. This sequence encodes CASTPHYIGENYGYTF. This chain links TRBV6-2 or TRBV6-3 with TRBJ1-2; tentative D call: TRBD1 (5 bases). Trimming removed 7 bases from V and 2 bases from J, with 20 bases in between. The CDR3 runs to 16 residues. Germline loops: CDR1 MNHEY, CDR2 SVGEGT.

About this clone itself: The same CDR3 also results from other DNA sequences found in this sample. The chain recombines TRBV30 with TRBJ1-5, with D unclear. This CDR3 comprises 13 residues. From germline, CDR1 is GTSNPN and CDR2 SVGIG (reference sequence). Trimming pared 0 bases from V and 4 bases from J, leaving 7 bases between. The CDR3 region is CAWSVEGNQPQHF. In DNA, the CDR3 is TGTGCCTGGAGTGTCGAGGGTAATCAGCCCCAGCATTTT.

The chain carries TRBV2 and TRBJ1-6, with D possibly being TRBD1 (6 bases). V lost 3 bases, J lost 10 bases, and 13 bases lay in between. This CDR3 has 14 residues. In germline, CDR1 is SNHLY, CDR2 FYNNEI. CDR3 region: CASSEVGARSPLHF. The DNA of the CDR3 is TGTGCCAGCAGTGAGGTGGGGGCCAGGTCACCCCTCCACTTT.

Points on this clone: The sample has other DNA sequences that encode this CDR3 too. The V call is TRBV19, the J call TRBJ1-2; 8 nucleotides agree with TRBD1. CDR3 length equals 13 residues. Germline assignment: CDR1 LNHDA and CDR2 SQIVND (reference sequence). V trimming: 4 bases; J trimming: 6 bases; junction bases outside the gene matches: 4. CDR3 sequence: CASSTTGGDGYTF. As DNA, the CDR3 is TGTGCCAGTAGTACTACAGGGGGGGATGGCTACACCTTC.

The chain is built from TRBV3-1 (or the pseudogene TRBV3-2) and TRBJ1-1; the D is unclear. The CDR3 consists of 14 residues. The ends were cut back, 1 base at V and 5 bases at J, with 11 bases in the middle. Per germline, CDR1 LGHDT and CDR2 YNNKEL (reference sequence). The CDR3 here is CASSQGVGETEAFF. The CDR3 DNA follows: TGTGCCAGCAGCCAAGGCGTCGGGGAGACTGAAGCTTTCTTT.

The J gene is TRBJ2-2, the V gene TRBV19; 7 bases are shared with TRBD2. The junction had 4 bases not matched to a gene; V was cut back by 8 bases and J by 7 bases. Germline V CDR1 and CDR2: LNHDA, SQIVND (reference sequence). There are 12 residues in the CDR3. The CDR3 bases are TGTGCCAGTGGGAGGGACGGCGGGGAGCTGTTTTTT. Its protein is CASGRDGGELFF.

This clone has more than one count but fewer than ten. The chain joins TRBV18 to TRBJ1-2; D is uncertain. Trimming took 5 bases from V and 3 from J, leaving 7 bases between them. Per the germline V gene, CDR1 is KGHSH and CDR2 is LQKENI. CDR3 size: 12 residues. DNA for the CDR3: TGTGCCAGCTCAAAACAAGACTATGGCTACACCTTC. The encoded protein is CASSKQDYGYTF.

The chain joins TRBV24-1 to TRBJ1-3; 9 bases agree with TRBD1. Germline V gives CDR1 KGHDR, CDR2 SFDVKD. The CDR3 extends over 15 amino acids. V was pared by 0 bases and J by 4 bases, with 0 bases of the junction left unmatched. Here the CDR3 DNA reads TGTGCCACCAGTGATTTGGGACAGGGGGGAAACACCATATATTTT. Its translation: CATSDLGQGGNTIYF.

The J gene is TRBJ2-1, the V gene TRBV20-1; D not resolved. The germline gives CDR1 DFQATT, CDR2 SNEGSKA (reference sequence). The CDR3 length is 11 residues. Trimming stripped 5 bases from V and 6 bases from J, with 8 bases between. The CDR3 is CSARSSNEQFF. The CDR3 DNA reads TGCAGTGCTCGGAGCAGCAATGAGCAGTTCTTC.

The V call is TRBV10-3, the J call TRBJ1-6, with a weak D call TRBD1 (5 bases). V shed 6 bases and J shed 7 bases, with 10 bases lying between them. This CDR3 has 13 amino acids. Germline CDR1 and CDR2: ENHRY and SYGVKD. Here the CDR3 reads CAIRKTANSPLHF. In DNA, the CDR3 is TGTGCCATCAGAAAGACAGCGAATTCACCCCTCCACTTT.

The CDR3 loop reads CASSPLAGGIETQYF. DNA for the CDR3: TGTGCCAGCAGCCCGCTAGCGGGGGGTATTGAGACCCAGTACTTC. The V call is TRBV7-2, the J call TRBJ2-5; 11 bases match TRBD2. Germline assignment: CDR1 SGHTA and CDR2 FQGNSA. This CDR3 is 15 amino acids long. V gave up 5 bases and J gave up 5 bases; unmatched junction bases: 7.

A few counts support this clone. The rearrangement joins TRBV6-2 or TRBV6-3 to TRBJ1-1; 9 bases match TRBD1. The germline V gene has CDR1 MNHEY and CDR2 SVGEGT. The V and J ends lost 2 bases and 10 bases, in that order; junction bases with no gene match: 5. The CDR3 totals 13 residues. Here the CDR3 DNA reads TGTGCCAGCAGTTACGACAGGGGGGTAGGAGCTTTCTTT. This sequence encodes CASSYDRGVGAFF.

The chain recombines TRBV6-4 with TRBJ2-1; 7 bases are shared with TRBD1. Trimming took 3 bases from V and 3 from J; bases not matched to a gene: 2. CDR1 is MRHNA, CDR2 SNTAGT, per germline. The length of the CDR3 is 14 residues. CDR3 coding DNA: TGTGCCAGCAGTGAAGGGACAGACTACAATGAGCAGTTCTTC. Its protein product is CASSEGTDYNEQFF.

This clone was seen once. The CDR3 sequence: CATSDPGRQGQYF. The DNA of the CDR3 is TGTGCCACCAGTGATCCCGGGCGGCAGGGGCAGTATTTT. The chain couples TRBV24-1 to TRBJ2-3; D possibly corresponds to TRBD1 (5 bases). The CDR3 has 13 amino acids. Germline CDR1 is KGHDR and CDR2 is SFDVKD. The germline V and J ends were trimmed by 3 bases and 11 bases, with 14 bases remaining between them.